This T cell receptor (beta chain) was identified during a study of blood T cell repertoires in COVID-19. For the study at large: Acute and convalescent COVID-19 samples came from the United States, Italy and Spain. In each case, the material was cDNA or gDNA derived from T cells, B-cell-depleted T cells, or PBMCs.

Methods used by the authors: The authors estimated nucleated cell counts from reference gene primer amplification. Only in-frame clones appear in the TCRdb table, and some are missing; sequencing was by immunoSEQ multiplex PCR. From that table come the V and J calls and clone size; the DNA was used to work out D and trimming. The repertoire holds 180,000 or so clones, with about 80% as singletons. With 0 bases removed from V and 6 bases from J, the gap between germline ends came to 12 bases. The CDR3 totals 15 residues. Germline CDR1 LNHNV, CDR2 YYDKDF (reference sequence). The sequenced sample consisted of peripheral blood. The V call is TRBV15, the J call TRBJ2-1; weak D call: TRBD2 (5 bases). This sequence was found in a woman in her 70s with acute or convalescent COVID-19. CDR3 loop: CATSRDRSRGNEQFF. The CDR3, as DNA: TGTGCCACCAGCAGAGATCGGTCTCGGGGCAATGAGCAGTTCTTC.